This T cell receptor beta chain appears in the sequencing data of a study of T cell responses to AZD1222 COVID-19 vaccine. Whole-study findings and limits: The donor cohort was predominantly white British with a female majority, and clonal diversity may have been underestimated.

Trimming removed 1 base at V and 0 bases at J, with 7 bases between. This CDR3 region has 16 residues. Germline CDR1 is MNHNS and CDR2 is SASEGT. Clones were sequenced by immunoSEQ multiplex PCR, and TCRdb holds only the in-frame ones, with some missing. This sample carries about 120,000 clones, 80% to 95% of them seen once, and the ten largest clones take 14%. Comments on this clone: Its antigen is not known.

The origin of this receptor is an adult in good health. The rearrangement joins TRBV6-1 to TRBJ2-6; D is unclear. The sequenced sample was peripheral blood, obtained on day 0 of AZD1222 vaccination. DNA for the CDR3: TGTGCCAGCAGTGAAGAAGGCAGCTCTGGGGCCAACGTCCTGACTTTC. Translating it yields CASSEEGSSGANVLTF.